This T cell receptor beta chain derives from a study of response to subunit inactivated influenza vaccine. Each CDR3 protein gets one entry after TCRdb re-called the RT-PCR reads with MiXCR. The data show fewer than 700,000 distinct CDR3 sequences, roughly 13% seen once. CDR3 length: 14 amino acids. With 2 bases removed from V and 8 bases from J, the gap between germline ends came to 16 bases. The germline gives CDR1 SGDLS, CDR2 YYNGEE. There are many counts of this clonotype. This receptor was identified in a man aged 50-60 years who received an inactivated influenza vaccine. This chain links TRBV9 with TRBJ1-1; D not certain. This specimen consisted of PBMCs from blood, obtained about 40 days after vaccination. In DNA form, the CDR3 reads TGTGCCAGCAGCGTCGCACCAGGAGGGAGGGAAGCTTTCTTT. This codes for CASSVAPGGREAFF.